These 28 T cell receptor beta chains originate from one sample sequenced in a study of low-dose radiotherapy and immunotherapy resistance in tumors. TRAV- and TRBV-specific primers, spanning alpha and beta chains, primed first-strand cDNA. PCR amplification of the TCRs was performed with Phusion for 20 PCR cycles, and it relied on a constant-region primer together with a V-primer adapter. TCRdb recomputed calls from the reads with MiXCR, one row per CDR3 protein. The data contain around 76,000 distinct CDR3 sequences, about a third of them singletons. Time point meaning: before trial treatment. The material was PBMCs, obtained before treatment. The receptors shown here come from a female donor with ovarian cancer.

This clonotype was recorded many times. This chain joins TRBV6-6 and TRBJ1-2; possibly TRBD1 for D (6 bases). This CDR3 is 14 amino acids long. Looked up from germline, CDR1 is MNHNY and CDR2 is SVGAGI (reference sequence). Trimming shortened V by 1 base and J by 8 bases, and 14 bases separated the two germline ends. CDR3 sequence reads: CASSYFTGKDGYTF. CDR3 in DNA: TGTGCCAGCAGTTACTTTACAGGGAAAGACGGCTACACCTTC.

A single count supports this clonotype. It differs at one base from a far larger clone, so likely a read error. This sequence joins TRBV6-2 or TRBV6-3 and TRBJ2-1, with TRBD2 matching over 7 bases. V shed 8 bases and J 10 bases; nucleotides not matched to a gene: 8. CDR3 size: 12 residues. CDR1 and CDR2 from the germline V gene are MNHEY and SVGEGT. CDR3: CASGRGAYEQFF. The CDR3 coding sequence is TGTGCCAGCGGGAGGGGAGCTTACGAGCAGTTCTTC.

By share, this clonotype ranks as large. The chain employs TRBV14 and TRBJ1-1; D ambiguous. CDR3 size: 14 residues. V lost 4 bases and J 0 bases, leaving 9 bases between the germline ends. Germline CDR1 SGHDN, CDR2 FVKESK. The CDR3, as DNA: TGTGCCAGCAGCCCTCTTTCCATGAACACTGAAGCTTTCTTT. It encodes CASSPLSMNTEAFF.

There are many counts of this clonotype. This chain joins TRBV14 and TRBJ2-1; 8 bases line up with TRBD2. The CDR3 is made up of 15 amino acids. J gave up 4 bases and V 3 bases, and 5 bases lay outside the gene matches. CDR1 is SGHDN and CDR2 is FVKESK in the germline V gene. The CDR3 DNA reads TGTGCCAGCAGCCACCCGGGAGGGCCGTACAATGAGCAGTTCTTC. Amino acid sequence: CASSHPGGPYNEQFF. Together with reference TRBV14 and TRBJ2-1, the CDR3 gives the full variable domain: EAGVTQFPSHSVIEKGQTVTLRCDPISGHDNLYWYRRVMGKEIKFLLHFVKESKQDESGMPNNRFLAERTGGTYSTLKVQPAELEDSGVYFCASSHPGGPYNEQFFGPGTRLTVL.

This clonotype appeared many times. CDR3 protein: CASGGPSSYNSPLHF. CDR3 coding DNA: TGCGCCAGCGGGGGCCCGAGCTCCTATAATTCACCCCTCCACTTT. The chain employs TRBV4-1 and TRBJ1-6; tentatively, D is TRBD1 (6 bases). Per the germline V gene, CDR1 is MGHRA and CDR2 is YSYEKL. The CDR3 covers 15 residues. The germline V and J ends were trimmed by 8 bases and 0 bases, with 11 bases remaining between them.

The V gene is TRBV2, the J gene TRBJ2-7; 12 positions agree with TRBD2. The CDR3 has 15 residues. CDR1 is SNHLY and CDR2 is FYNNEI in the germline V gene. Trimming at V came to 1 base and at J to 4 bases, leaving 2 bases not matched to a gene. DNA for the CDR3: TGTGCCAGCAGTGAAGGACTAGCGGGAGTGTACGAGCAGTACTTC. This codes for CASSEGLAGVYEQYF.

This clonotype was counted only a few times. The DNA is left out, because the CDR3 cannot be placed on it with certainty; the CDR3 is given as TCRdb lists it. V is TRBV4-1 and J is TRBJ2-2. Germline lookup yields CDR1 MGHRA and CDR2 YSYEKL. The CDR3 totals 14 residues, both ends included. This chain's CDR3 is CASSRNCAPGSCFF.

This clonotype has just a few counts. Germline and junction disagree at one end, which may indicate a read error. CDR3 region: CASSGRFYNEQFF. CDR3 DNA: TGTGCCTCCAGCGGGAGGTTCTACAATGAGCAGTTCTTC. The chain carries TRBV24-1 and TRBJ2-1; 9 bases line up with TRBD2. The germline V gene encodes CDR1 KGHDR and CDR2 SFDVKD. The CDR3 spans 13 residues.

J is TRBJ2-3 and V is TRBV9; weak D call: TRBD2 (6 bases). The CDR3 is made up of 16 amino acids. CDR1 is SGDLS, CDR2 YYNGEE, per germline. Trimming took off 0 bases at V and 0 bases at J, with 11 bases between the two ends. CDR3 nucleotide sequence: TGTGCCAGCAGCGTAGTGGTGGGGGGAAGCACAGATACGCAGTATTTT. Its protein product is CASSVVVGGSTDTQYF.

The chain joins TRBV30 to TRBJ1-1, with D unresolved. With 3 bases removed from V and 7 bases from J, the gap between germline ends came to 9 bases. From germline, CDR1 is GTSNPN and CDR2 SVGIG (reference sequence). This CDR3 is built from 11 residues. CDR3 loop: CAWRAGSEAFF. For the CDR3, the DNA is TGTGCCTGGAGAGCCGGGAGTGAAGCTTTCTTT.

The chain couples TRBV5-5 to TRBJ2-5, with 8 bases that match TRBD2. CDR3 length equals 15 residues. CDR1 and CDR2 from the germline V gene are SGHKS and YYEKEE (reference sequence). Trimming removed 1 base from V and 2 bases from J; junction bases left unmatched: 4. Written as DNA, the CDR3 is TGTGCCAGCAGCTTGTTTTCGGGGGGGCAAGAGACCCAGTACTTC. Its translation: CASSLFSGGQETQYF.

The chain employs TRBV5-1 and TRBJ2-1, with 9 bases matching TRBD2. After removal of 4 bases from V and 8 bases from J, the junction contained 7 bases not matched to a gene. Germline-derived CDR1 and CDR2 are SGHRS and YFSETQ. The length of the CDR3 is 14 residues. This CDR3 reads CASSNGLARDEQFF. CDR3 nucleotide sequence: TGCGCCAGCAGCAACGGACTAGCGCGGGATGAGCAGTTCTTC.

This clonotype appeared a single time. One base separates it from a far larger clone, so it is likely a read error. This chain joins TRBV7-6 and TRBJ2-2, with 8 positions matching TRBD2. Germline CDR1 reads SGHVS; CDR2 reads FNYEAQ. The CDR3 length is 16 residues. CDR3 sequence reads: CASRLGMTSATGELFF. CDR3 in DNA: TGTGCCAGCAGATTAGGGATGACTAGCGCCACCGGGGAGCTGTTTTTT. Together with reference TRBV7-6 and TRBJ2-2, the CDR3 gives the full variable domain: GAGVSQSPRYKVTKRGQDVALRCDPISGHVSLYWYRQALGQGPEFLTYFNYEAQQDKSGLPNDRFSAERPEGSISTLTIQRTEQRDSAMYRCASRLGMTSATGELFFGEGSRLTVL.

The sample holds many counts of this clonotype. This chain joins TRBV12-3 or TRBV12-4 and TRBJ2-7; D may be TRBD2 (5 bases). The CDR3 contains 13 residues. V was shortened by 6 bases and J by 2 bases, with 11 bases between the two germline ends. The CDR3 loop is CASRLDGTYEQYF. The CDR3 coding sequence is TGTGCCAGCAGGTTGGACGGGACCTACGAGCAGTACTTC.

A remark on this clonotype: A single base separates this from a much larger clone, so it may be a read error. The J gene is TRBJ2-2, the V gene TRBV6-2 or TRBV6-3, with TRBD2 as a possible D gene (5 bases). The CDR3 covers 13 residues. Germline V gene lookup returns CDR1 MNHEY and CDR2 SVGEGT. CDR3 region: CASSLVPKAEVFF. CDR3 DNA sequence: TGTGCCAGCAGTTTAGTTCCAAAAGCGGAGGTGTTTTTT.

V is TRBV5-6 and J is TRBJ2-7, with D unclear. Trimming shortened V by 4 bases and J by 4 bases, and 9 bases separated the two germline ends. The CDR3 covers 12 residues. Looked up from germline, CDR1 is SGHDT and CDR2 is YYEEEE. CDR3 protein: CASSIRSYEQYF. CDR3 sequence (DNA): TGTGCCAGCAGCATCAGGTCTTACGAGCAGTACTTC.

At least ten counts were recorded for this clonotype. The chain carries TRBV2 and TRBJ2-7; D possibly uses TRBD1 or TRBD2 (5 bases each). Trimming stripped 3 bases from V and 4 bases from J, with 7 bases between. Per germline, CDR1 SNHLY and CDR2 FYNNEI. The CDR3 consists of 12 residues. The CDR3 protein is CASSEGVYEQYF. As DNA, the CDR3 is TGTGCCAGCAGTGAGGGGGTTTACGAGCAGTACTTC.

This clonotype showed up many times. This CDR3 reads CASSWVNTEAFF. CDR3 bases: TGTGCCAGTAGTTGGGTGAACACTGAAGCTTTCTTT. This chain links TRBV19 with TRBJ1-1; D remains unclear. Germline assignment: CDR1 LNHDA and CDR2 SQIVND (reference sequence). This CDR3 has 12 residues. Between the trimmed V and J ends, which lost 5 bases and 0 bases, there was a span of 4 bases.

Ten or more counts support this clonotype. V gene TRBV19 combines with J gene TRBJ2-2; the D gene could be TRBD1 or TRBD2 (5 bases each). The germline V gene has CDR1 LNHDA and CDR2 SQIVND (reference sequence). The CDR3 sequence is 14 residues long. V lost 7 bases and J lost 0, with 9 bases in between. Here the CDR3 reads CASKWDANTGELFF. CDR3 DNA: TGTGCCAGTAAATGGGACGCGAACACCGGGGAGCTGTTTTTT.

The sample holds many counts of this clonotype. The V and J genes are TRBV7-2 and TRBJ1-2; a possible D gene is TRBD1 (5 bases). Germline lookup yields CDR1 SGHTA and CDR2 FQGNSA. This CDR3 contains 14 residues. The V and J ends lost 0 bases and 5 bases respectively, with 10 bases between them. CDR3 nucleotides: TGTGCCAGCAGCTTAGCGCGGGCAGGGTATGGCTACACCTTC. Translation gives CASSLARAGYGYTF.

On this clonotype: With only one base between it and a far larger clone, this is likely a read error. The V and J genes are TRBV13 and TRBJ2-7; 7 bases are a match to TRBD1. The CDR3 spans 16 residues. The V gene's germline CDR1 is PRHDT and CDR2 FYEKMQ (reference sequence). Unmatched junction bases numbered 10, after V lost 5 bases and J lost 0 bases. The CDR3 bases are TGTGCCAGCAGCCCTCCGGGACAGCCCCACTCCTACGAGCAGTACTTC. The encoded protein is CASSPPGQPHSYEQYF. The full variable domain, its missing parts supplied by reference TRBV13 and TRBJ2-7, is AAGVIQSPRHLIKEKRETATLKCYPIPRHDTVYWYQQGPGQDPQFLISFYEKMQSDKGSIPDRFSAQQFSDYHSELNMSSLELGDSALYFCASSPPGQPHSYEQYFGPGTRLTVT.

This clonotype appeared once. The chain combines TRBV12-3 or TRBV12-4 with TRBJ2-1, with 8 bases aligning to TRBD2. The CDR3 has 15 residues. The V segment lost 5 bases and the J segment 8 bases; nucleotides outside the gene matches: 11. CDR3 coding DNA: TGTGCCAGCAGTACCATAAGCGGGAGCGGCGATGAGCAGTTCTTC. This sequence encodes CASSTISGSGDEQFF.

This clonotype was picked up many times. The chain combines TRBV7-9 with TRBJ2-7; D is tentatively TRBD1 or TRBD2 (5 bases each). This CDR3 is 14 amino acids long. CDR1 is SEHNR and CDR2 is FQNEAQ in the germline V gene (reference sequence). With 5 bases removed from V and 4 bases from J, the gap between germline ends came to 15 bases. CDR3 loop: CASSDQRGVYEQYF. For the CDR3, the DNA is TGTGCCAGCAGCGACCAAAGAGGGGTATACGAGCAGTACTTC.

This clonotype was picked up many times. V and J are TRBV20-1 and TRBJ1-2, with 7 bases fitting TRBD1. Germline V gives CDR1 DFQATT, CDR2 SNEGSKA (reference sequence). The length of the CDR3 is 13 residues. With 3 bases clipped from V and 3 bases from J, the junction kept 4 bases outside the gene matches. The CDR3 DNA sequence: TGCAGTGCTAGTCCAGGGACAGACTATGGCTACACCTTC. It yields the protein CSASPGTDYGYTF.

This clonotype occurred a few times. V gene TRBV11-2 combines with J gene TRBJ2-1; 11 bases are shared with TRBD2. The germline V gene encodes CDR1 SGHAT and CDR2 FQNNGV. The ends lost 5 bases at V and 8 bases at J; junction bases unmatched: 8. The CDR3 runs 15 residues. CDR3 sequence (DNA): TGTGCCAGCAGCCAAGCGACTAGCGGGATATATGAGCAGTTCTTC. It is translated as CASSQATSGIYEQFF. Complete variable domain (other parts from reference TRBV11-2 and TRBJ2-1): EAGVAQSPRYKIIEKRQSVAFWCNPISGHATLYWYQQILGQGPKLLIQFQNNGVVDDSQLPKDRFSAERLKGVDSTLKIQPAKLEDSAVYLCASSQATSGIYEQFFGPGTRLTVL.

This clonotype was counted many times. The V gene is TRBV7-2, the J gene TRBJ2-1; TRBD2 matches at 11 bases. Per the germline V gene, CDR1 is SGHTA and CDR2 is FQGNSA. V gave up 1 base and J gave up 9 bases; unmatched junction bases: 5. The CDR3 has 15 residues. The CDR3 region is CASSLVLAGEGEQFF. CDR3 DNA sequence: TGTGCCAGCAGCTTAGTACTAGCGGGAGAGGGTGAGCAGTTCTTC.

The chain uses TRBV6-6 and TRBJ2-7; 11 nucleotides align to TRBD2. The germline V gene encodes CDR1 MNHNY and CDR2 SVGAGI (reference sequence). This CDR3 contains 15 residues. V shed 0 bases and J 7 bases; nucleotides not matched to a gene: 5. Here the CDR3 reads CASSYSLAGGNEQYF. The CDR3 nucleotides are TGTGCCAGCAGTTACTCGCTAGCGGGAGGAAATGAGCAGTACTTC.

The chain links TRBV10-2 to TRBJ1-6, with TRBD1 matching over 9 bases. Germline V gene data show CDR1 as WSHSY and CDR2 as SAAADI. The CDR3 covers 13 residues. Trimming at V came to 8 bases and at J to 6 bases, leaving 2 bases not matched to a gene. The CDR3 loop is CASGTGSNSPLHF. CDR3 DNA: TGCGCCAGCGGGACAGGGAGTAATTCACCCCTCCACTTT.